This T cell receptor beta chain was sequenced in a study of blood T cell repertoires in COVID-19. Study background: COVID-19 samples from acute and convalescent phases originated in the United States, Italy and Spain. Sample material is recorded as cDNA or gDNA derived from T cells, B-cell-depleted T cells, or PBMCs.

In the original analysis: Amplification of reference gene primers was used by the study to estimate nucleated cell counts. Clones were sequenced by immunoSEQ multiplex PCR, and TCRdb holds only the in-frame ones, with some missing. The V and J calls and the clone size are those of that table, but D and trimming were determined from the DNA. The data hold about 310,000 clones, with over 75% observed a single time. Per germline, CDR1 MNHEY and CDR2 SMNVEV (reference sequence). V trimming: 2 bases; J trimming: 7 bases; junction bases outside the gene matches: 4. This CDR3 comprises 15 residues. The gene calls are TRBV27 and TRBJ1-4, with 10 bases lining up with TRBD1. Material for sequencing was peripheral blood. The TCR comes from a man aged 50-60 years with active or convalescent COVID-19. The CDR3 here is CASSLGGTGAEKLFF. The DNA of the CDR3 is TGTGCCAGCAGTTTAGGGGGGACAGGGGCTGAAAAACTGTTTTTT.